Detailed here is one T cell receptor (beta chain). Antigen unknown. The source of the sample is a study of a mutant IDH1 vaccine in newly diagnosed glioma. Study-wide context: Patients under treatment included 62.5% males and about 38% females and had a mean age of around 43 years. It was radiotherapy, temozolomide, or both that patients received previously, with most receiving both. Findings and caveats of the study: Of all patients, 93.3% showed vaccine-induced immune responses.

Time point denoted: baseline, week 1 (first vaccination visit). Documented treatment: pre-vaccination baseline after standard-of-care therapy. Here immunoSEQ multiplex PCR was the method, and the copy in TCRdb shows in-frame clones only, minus some. The profile shows nearly 50,000 clones, approximately 90% of them singletons. Germline lookup yields CDR1 KGHSH and CDR2 LQKENI. V gave up 0 bases and J gave up 5 bases, with 13 bases separating them. There are 16 residues in the CDR3. The rearrangement uses TRBV18 and TRBJ1-4; D not certain. Sequenced material: PBMCs, taken from a glioma patient treated with radiotherapy, temozolomide or both. The receptor was derived from a man in his forties with glioma. The CDR3 sequence: CASSPPQRTINEKLFF. The DNA of the CDR3 is TGTGCCAGCTCACCACCCCAACGGACGATCAATGAAAAACTGTTTTTT.